Below, 11 T cell receptor beta chains from the same sample are listed, as sequenced in a study of T cell clonality in common variable immunodeficiency. TCRdb's table, derived via immunoSEQ multiplex PCR, lists solely in-frame clones and lacks some. The table records approximately 81,000 clones without singletons, the ten largest covering 0.75% to 1%. Source material: peripheral blood mononuclear cells. Every receptor here comes from a person aged 18-70 years in good health.

At least ten counts were recorded for this clone. The junction departs from germline at one end; a sequencing error may be responsible. Read coverage stops 3 residues before the CDR3 terminus; the germline J gene supplies the remainder. The chain uses TRBV4-2 and TRBJ2-7; 8 bases are shared with TRBD1. Germline V gives CDR1 LGHNA, CDR2 YNFKEQ. The CDR3 is made up of 15 amino acids. CDR3 DNA, as far as it was read: TGCGCCAGCAGCAAAGAGACAGGGGCAATCTACGAG. This gives the protein CASSKETGAIYE. The whole CDR3 protein is CASSKETGAIYEQYF.

This clone has a count of ten or more. The read falls 3 residues short of the CDR3 end, and the missing part is taken from the germline J gene. V is TRBV7-9 and J is TRBJ2-4, with D maybe TRBD2 (5 bases). Trimming stripped 1 base from V and 0 bases from J, with 7 bases between. Germline V gene sequence: CDR1 SEHNR, CDR2 FQNEAQ (reference sequence). CDR3 length: 15 residues. The CDR3 bases that were read are TGTGCCAGCAGCTTAGGAGGGCTAGCCAAAAACATT. It encodes CASSLGGLAKNI. The entire CDR3 protein reads CASSLGGLAKNIQYF.

This clone was observed many times. The read ends 3 residues shy of where the CDR3 ends; the end is completed using the germline J gene. The chain uses TRBV20-1 and TRBJ1-5; D not certain. The germline gives CDR1 DFQATT, CDR2 SNEGSKA (reference sequence). This CDR3 comprises 12 residues. Trimming removed 6 bases at V and 4 bases at J, with 10 bases between. CDR3 sequence reads: CSAGTLNQPQHF. The CDR3 bases that were read are TGCAGTGCCGGTACACTAAATCAGCCC.

This clone occurred many times. The read stops 3 residues short of the end of the CDR3; the missing end is completed from the germline J gene. The J gene is TRBJ1-6, the V gene TRBV7-3; no clear D gene. CDR3 size: 14 residues. Germline CDR1 SGHTA, CDR2 FQGTGA. V was trimmed by 1 base and J by 7 bases, leaving 8 bases between them. The CDR3 is CASSLRQSNSPLHF. Incomplete CDR3 DNA: TGTGCCAGCAGCTTAAGGCAGTCCAATTCACCC.

In its sample, this clone was seen many times. The CDR3 end falls 3 residues outside the read, so it is completed with the germline J gene. The chain couples TRBV7-2 to TRBJ2-3; 9 bases fit TRBD2. Germline V gene data show CDR1 as SGHTA and CDR2 as FQGNSA. V was pared by 5 bases and J by 2 bases, with 2 bases of the junction left unmatched. CDR3 length equals 14 residues. The CDR3 is CASSPSGVTDTQYF. CDR3 DNA (partial): TGTGCCAGCAGCCCTAGCGGGGTCACAGATACG.

The sample holds many counts of this clone. The observed sequence ends 3 residues before the CDR3 terminus, with the missing tail filled in from the germline J gene. This chain connects TRBV7-2 to TRBJ1-1; D gene ambiguous. Germline V gene lookup returns CDR1 SGHTA and CDR2 FQGNSA. V lost 5 bases, J lost 3 bases, and 4 bases lay in between. There are 11 residues in the CDR3. The DNA read from the CDR3 is TGTGCCAGCAGCCCAGACACTGAA. Translation gives CASSPDTE. The entire CDR3 protein is CASSPDTEAFF.

Ten or more counts support this clone. The read falls 3 residues short of the CDR3 end, and the missing part is taken from the germline J gene. V is TRBV12-3 or TRBV12-4 and J is TRBJ1-1; TRBD1 matches 7 bases. The CDR3 sequence is 12 residues long. J lost 7 bases, V lost 4 bases, and 3 bases had no gene match. The covered CDR3 bases are TGTGCCAGCAGTTGGGACAGAGGTGAA. It yields the protein CASSWDRGE. The complete CDR3 sequence is CASSWDRGEAFF.

This clone was detected ten times or more. With the read ending 3 residues before the CDR3 end, the germline J gene is used to fill in that end. V is TRBV20-1 and J is TRBJ2-5; D gene ambiguous. Trimming shortened V by 5 bases and J by 2 bases, and 18 bases separated the two germline ends. The length of the CDR3 is 15 residues. Germline assignment: CDR1 DFQATT and CDR2 SNEGSKA (reference sequence). CDR3 DNA (partial): TGCAGTGCTCCAGCTAGTCAACACCAGCAAGAGACC. Translating it yields CSAPASQHQQET. The complete CDR3 protein is CSAPASQHQQETQYF.

Turning to this clone: The CDR3 is cut off 3 residues early in the read; its end comes from the germline J gene. This chain uses TRBV7-9 with TRBJ1-2, with 7 positions matching TRBD1. From germline, CDR1 is SEHNR and CDR2 FQNEAQ (reference sequence). V trimming: 5 bases; J trimming: 1 base; junction bases outside the gene matches: 7. This CDR3 region has 15 residues. The CDR3 here is CASSQGTALNYGYTF. The sequenced part of the CDR3 DNA is TGTGCCAGCAGCCAAGGGACAGCCCTTAACTATGGC. The whole variable domain, filled in from reference TRBV7-9 and TRBJ1-2, reads DTGVSQNPRHKITKRGQNVTFRCDPISEHNRLYWYRQTLGQGPEFLTYFQNEAQLEKSRLLSDRFSAERPKGSFSTLEIQRTEQGDSAMYLCASSQGTALNYGYTFGSGTRLTVV.

This clone was detected many times. The read ends 3 residues before the CDR3 terminus; that terminus is restored from the germline J gene. This chain joins TRBV20-1 and TRBJ2-6; tentative D call: TRBD1 (6 bases). CDR3 size: 16 residues. Germline lookup yields CDR1 DFQATT and CDR2 SNEGSKA (reference sequence). V lost 5 bases, J lost 0 bases, and 14 bases lay in between. The CDR3 DNA, read in part, is TGCAGTGCTCCGGGACATTCTGACTCTGGGGCCAACGTC. Its translation: CSAPGHSDSGANV. The CDR3 as a whole reads CSAPGHSDSGANVLTF.

This clone was seen at least ten times. From the germline J gene comes the end of the CDR3, since the read stops 3 residues before it. The chain recombines TRBV20-1 with TRBJ1-5; 7 positions agree with TRBD1. V shed 2 bases, J shed 4 bases, and the junction held 17 bases outside the gene matches. Germline CDR1 is DFQATT and CDR2 is SNEGSKA (reference sequence). The CDR3 contains 18 residues. The sequenced part of the CDR3 DNA is TGCAGTGCTAGATCGGCCCGCCGGGACAGAGACCCGAATCAGCCC. Amino acids: CSARSARRDRDPNQP. Given in full, the CDR3 is CSARSARRDRDPNQPQHF.